The TCR beta chain described here comes from a study of cytomegalovirus exposure and HLA in healthy donors. On the study more broadly: The study's early data release held tens of millions of unique TCRs from HLA-typed donors. Study-level points and caveats: Apart from CMV serostatus, no immune exposure information was available. Common viral pathogens (according to a later analysis) appeared linked to several of the most significant clusters.

The germline CDR1 and CDR2 sequences are MNHEY and SVGAGI. The CDR3 totals 14 residues. Trimming pared 5 bases from V and 4 bases from J, leaving 14 bases between. Amplification used 60 Vbeta primers and 13 Jbeta primers. As originally analysed: In a later analysis, of approximately 81 million unique beta chains, about 12 million appeared in at least two donors. This table comes from immunoSEQ multiplex PCR, and its TCRdb copy is limited to in-frame clones, with some not included. Clone size and V and J calls were adopted from that table, with D and trimming inferred from the DNA. The sample has about 120,000 clones; about 86% are singletons. This clone was picked up one time. Its specificity is not known.

The receptor was isolated from a woman in her 30s in good health and CMV-seronegative. V usage is TRBV6-5 and J usage is TRBJ1-1; no clear D gene. The sequenced sample was PBMCs. CDR3 DNA sequence: TGTGCCAGCAGTGCCCCGCGGTCAGTCACTGAAGCTTTCTTT. It specifies CASSAPRSVTEAFF.